This note documents a single T cell receptor (beta chain) sequence. Data came from immunoSEQ multiplex PCR; TCRdb stores just in-frame clones and leaves some out. Of more than 65,000 clones listed, approximately 91% are singletons. V lost 6 bases, J lost 6 bases, and 11 bases lay in between. Germline V gives CDR1 SQVTM, CDR2 ANQGSEA. This CDR3 has 12 amino acids. The source of the sample is a study of T cells after somatic rescue of genetic block. This receptor was obtained from a man younger than 45. The gene calls are TRBV29-1 and TRBJ2-2; D remains unclear. The sample taken for sequencing was peripheral blood mononuclear cells (PBMCs). The CDR3 nucleotides read TGCAGCGTAGTCGACCGGGCCGGGGAGCTGTTTTTT. Residues: CSVVDRAGELFF.